This T cell receptor beta chain originates from a study of T cell responses to AZD1222 COVID-19 vaccine. The study's findings and limits: There were mostly white British donors and more females than males, and clonal diversity was possibly underestimated.

The V gene's germline CDR1 is MDHEN and CDR2 SYDVKM. This CDR3 is 15 amino acids long. V shed 4 bases, J shed 2 bases, and the junction held 7 bases outside the gene matches. On this clone itself: Its antigen is unknown.

Produced via immunoSEQ multiplex PCR; TCRdb's table is partial and in-frame only. The profile shows around 120,000 clones, about 90% of them singletons. V is TRBV28 and J is TRBJ2-7, with TRBD2 matching 8 bases. This receptor was taken from an adult in good health. Sequencing used peripheral blood, obtained on day 0 of AZD1222 vaccination. The CDR3 protein is CASSSFPTSAYEQYF. The DNA of the CDR3 is TGTGCCAGCAGTTCCTTTCCGACTAGCGCCTACGAGCAGTACTTC.